This is a list of T cell receptor beta chains from one sample in a study of yellow fever vaccine responses in identical twins. Each CDR3 protein gets one entry after TCRdb re-called the RT-PCR reads with MiXCR. The data hold 600 or so distinct CDR3 sequences, with around 79% observed a single time. The sample was T cells from blood (PBMCs), unsorted or a sorted subset (not recorded which), taken before or after yellow fever vaccination (not recorded which). Receptors originate from a female donor who received the yellow fever vaccine. CDR3s include the opening cysteine and the closing phenylalanine or tryptophan. The D gene is left open where the match is weak. For some rows the clone size is stated as once, few or many, or as a class when expanded; others skip it.

clone size: .; V gene: TRBV25-1; D gene: TRBD2; J gene: TRBJ2-1; CDR3 DNA: TGTGCCAGCAGTGAACCGGGGACTAGCGGGAGCAATGAGCAGTTCTTC; CDR3 protein: CASSEPGTSGSNEQFF
clone size: .; V gene: TRBV15; D gene: .; J gene: TRBJ1-2; CDR3 DNA: TGTGCCACCAAAGATCCCTATCGACTCTATGGCTACACCTTC; CDR3 protein: CATKDPYRLYGYTF
clone size: .; V gene: TRBV4-2; D gene: .; J gene: TRBJ1-1; CDR3 DNA: TGTGCCAGCAGCCCGCCAACAGGGAACACTGAAGCTTTCTTT; CDR3 protein: CASSPPTGNTEAFF
clone size: .; V gene: TRBV2; D gene: .; J gene: TRBJ2-1; CDR3 DNA: TGTGCCAGCAGTGTTCAGCGCACTGACAATGAGCAGTTCTTC; CDR3 protein: CASSVQRTDNEQFF
clone size: .; V gene: TRBV13; D gene: TRBD2; J gene: TRBJ2-7; CDR3 DNA: TGTGCCAGCAGGTCCGGGACTACCGTCCCGGAGCAGTACTTC; CDR3 protein: CASRSGTTVPEQYF
clone size: few; V gene: TRBV11-3; D gene: .; J gene: TRBJ1-1; CDR3 DNA: TGTGCCAGCAGCTTAGGGGGGCCCAACACTGAAGCTTTCTTT; CDR3 protein: CASSLGGPNTEAFF
clone size: .; V gene: TRBV27; D gene: .; J gene: TRBJ1-2; CDR3 DNA: TGTGCCAGCAGACCGGGAGGGTTGATCTATGGCTACACCTTC; CDR3 protein: CASRPGGLIYGYTF
clone size: once; V gene: TRBV5-1; D gene: .; J gene: TRBJ1-1; CDR3 DNA: TGCGCCAGCAGCGGGGGGACAAACCTGAACACTGAAGCTTTCTTT; CDR3 protein: CASSGGTNLNTEAFF
clone size: few; V gene: TRBV4-1; D gene: .; J gene: TRBJ1-2; CDR3 DNA: TGCGCCAGCAGCCAAGCCCCATGGAGGGTTTATGGCTACACCTTC; CDR3 protein: CASSQAPWRVYGYTF
clone size: .; V gene: TRBV10-1; D gene: .; J gene: TRBJ1-2; CDR3 DNA: TGCGCCAGCAGTGTGAGGGGCTACACCTTC; CDR3 protein: CASSVRGYTF
clone size: .; V gene: TRBV11-1; D gene: .; J gene: TRBJ2-7; CDR3 DNA: TGTGCCAGCAGCTTAGCGTTAAGGCAGGAGGGCGAGCAGTACTTC; CDR3 protein: CASSLALRQEGEQYF
clone size: few; V gene: TRBV14; D gene: TRBD2; J gene: TRBJ2-1; CDR3 DNA: TGTGCCAGCAGCCAAGGTGAAGGACTAGCGGGTAATGAGCAGTTCTTC; CDR3 protein: CASSQGEGLAGNEQFF
clone size: .; V gene: TRBV11-1; D gene: .; J gene: TRBJ1-6; CDR3 DNA: TGTGCCAGCAGCCCGGACAGAATGGGTTCACCCCTCCACTTT; CDR3 protein: CASSPDRMGSPLHF
clone size: .; V gene: TRBV20-1; D gene: .; J gene: TRBJ1-1; CDR3 DNA: TGCAGTGCCGCCCGACCCTCCGGAGGGACTGAAGCTTTCTTT; CDR3 protein: CSAARPSGGTEAFF
clone size: .; V gene: TRBV25-1; D gene: .; J gene: TRBJ1-4; CDR3 DNA: TGTGCCAGCAGTGATCCCGGGACTAGGAATGAAAAACTGTTTTTT; CDR3 protein: CASSDPGTRNEKLFF
clone size: .; V gene: TRBV28; D gene: .; J gene: TRBJ2-1; CDR3 DNA: TGTGCCAGCAGTTTCCGGGAGTACTACAATGAGCAGTTCTTC; CDR3 protein: CASSFREYYNEQFF
clone size: .; V gene: TRBV15; D gene: .; J gene: TRBJ1-4; CDR3 DNA: TGTGCCACCCGCCCCAGGGCGCTGGAAAAACTGTTTTTT; CDR3 protein: CATRPRALEKLFF
clone size: .; V gene: TRBV4-1; D gene: .; J gene: TRBJ1-3; CDR3 DNA: TGCGCCAGCAGCCCCAGACAGGCAAGTGGAAACACCATATATTTT; CDR3 protein: CASSPRQASGNTIYF
clone size: .; V gene: TRBV11-3; D gene: TRBD1; J gene: TRBJ2-7; CDR3 DNA: TGTGCCAGCAGCTCCGAGACAGGGAAAGACGAGCAGTACTTC; CDR3 protein: CASSSETGKDEQYF
clone size: .; V gene: TRBV4-1; D gene: TRBD1; J gene: TRBJ1-2; CDR3 DNA: TGCGCCAGCAGCCAAGATAGCGACAGGGGCTATGGCTACACCTTC; CDR3 protein: CASSQDSDRGYGYTF
clone size: .; V gene: TRBV10-3; D gene: .; J gene: TRBJ1-2; CDR3 DNA: TGTGCCATCAGCGCGGGACCAGAAAACTATGGCTACACCTTC; CDR3 protein: CAISAGPENYGYTF
clone size: .; V gene: TRBV11-1; D gene: .; J gene: TRBJ2-2; CDR3 DNA: TGTGCCAGCAGCCTCAGGGTTTCGAACACCGGGGAGCTGTTTTTT; CDR3 protein: CASSLRVSNTGELFF
clone size: few; V gene: TRBV10-1; D gene: .; J gene: TRBJ1-4; CDR3 DNA: TGCGCCAGCAGTGTGCGGGGGAACCCTGAAAAACTGTTTTTT; CDR3 protein: CASSVRGNPEKLFF
clone size: .; V gene: TRBV15; D gene: TRBD1; J gene: TRBJ2-1; CDR3 DNA: TGTGCCACCAGCAGTCCGGGACAGGTCTTCAATGAGCAGTTCTTC; CDR3 protein: CATSSPGQVFNEQFF
clone size: .; V gene: TRBV7-1; D gene: .; J gene: TRBJ2-3; CDR3 DNA: TGTGCCAGCAGCCCTTTGGGCCCCCCAGATACGCAGTATTTT; CDR3 protein: CASSPLGPPDTQYF
clone size: once; V gene: TRBV19; D gene: .; J gene: TRBJ1-2; CDR3 DNA: TGTGCCAGTAATACAGGGAGGGACTATGGCTACACCTTC; CDR3 protein: CASNTGRDYGYTF
clone size: .; V gene: TRBV10-1; D gene: TRBD2; J gene: TRBJ2-5; CDR3 DNA: TGCGCCAGCAGTGAGTCGACACTAGCGGGAGAGCCCCAGTACTTC; CDR3 protein: CASSESTLAGEPQYF
clone size: .; V gene: TRBV10-3; D gene: .; J gene: TRBJ1-1; CDR3 DNA: TGTGCCATCAGTGACCGTTTTCGCCGGGGCACTGAAGCTTTCTTT; CDR3 protein: CAISDRFRRGTEAFF
clone size: once; V gene: TRBV15; D gene: .; J gene: TRBJ2-1; CDR3 DNA: TGTGCCACCAGCAGAGGGGGGACTTACAATGAGCAGTTCTTC; CDR3 protein: CATSRGGTYNEQFF
clone size: .; V gene: TRBV7-6; D gene: .; J gene: TRBJ2-1; CDR3 DNA: TGTGCCAGCAGCTTAGTAAGCGAAAGCTCCTACAATGAGCAGTTCTTC; CDR3 protein: CASSLVSESSYNEQFF
clone size: few; V gene: TRBV11-1; D gene: .; J gene: TRBJ2-7; CDR3 DNA: TGTGCCAGCAGCTTCGTGGCAGGGACCTACGAGCAGTACTTC; CDR3 protein: CASSFVAGTYEQYF
clone size: .; V gene: TRBV30; D gene: .; J gene: TRBJ1-1; CDR3 DNA: TGTGCCTGGAGTGTACTCGGCAGGGGCCCGAGTGAAGCTTTCTTT; CDR3 protein: CAWSVLGRGPSEAFF
clone size: .; V gene: TRBV11-2; D gene: .; J gene: TRBJ2-6; CDR3 DNA: TGTGCCAGCAGCTCTCACAGGGCCCGCGGGGCCAACGTCCTGACTTTC; CDR3 protein: CASSSHRARGANVLTF
clone size: .; V gene: TRBV6-1; D gene: TRBD1; J gene: TRBJ2-3; CDR3 DNA: TGTGCCAGCAGCACCGGGACAGGGGGCCCAGATACGCAGTATTTT; CDR3 protein: CASSTGTGGPDTQYF
clone size: .; V gene: TRBV2; D gene: .; J gene: TRBJ2-7; CDR3 DNA: TGTGCCAGCAGCGGAGAACCATACGAGCAGTACTTC; CDR3 protein: CASSGEPYEQYF
clone size: .; V gene: TRBV12-3/TRBV12-4; D gene: .; J gene: TRBJ1-2; CDR3 DNA: TGTGCCAGCAGTCCAGGAGGGACCCACTATGGCTACACCTTC; CDR3 protein: CASSPGGTHYGYTF
clone size: .; V gene: TRBV7-6; D gene: .; J gene: TRBJ2-1; CDR3 DNA: TGTGCTAGCAGCTTAGGAGGTGGTAAACTCTCCTACAATGAGCAGTTCTTC; CDR3 protein: CASSLGGGKLSYNEQFF
clone size: .; V gene: TRBV11-3; D gene: .; J gene: TRBJ1-2; CDR3 DNA: TGTGCCAGCAGTTCGGGACAACTATTTAACTATGGCTACACCTTC; CDR3 protein: CASSSGQLFNYGYTF
clone size: .; V gene: TRBV19; D gene: TRBD2; J gene: TRBJ2-7; CDR3 DNA: TGTGCCAGTAGTATAGCCTTCGTTGTCGGCGGGAGGGCGAGCGAGCAGTACTTC; CDR3 protein: CASSIAFVVGGRASEQYF
clone size: .; V gene: TRBV11-3; D gene: .; J gene: TRBJ2-7; CDR3 DNA: TGTGCCAGCACTGGGCTCTACGAGCAGTACTTC; CDR3 protein: CASTGLYEQYF
clone size: few; V gene: TRBV11-1; D gene: .; J gene: TRBJ1-1; CDR3 DNA: TGTGCCAGCAGCTTAATAAGGACCCCGAGGACTGAAGCTTTCTTT; CDR3 protein: CASSLIRTPRTEAFF
clone size: .; V gene: TRBV29-1; D gene: .; J gene: TRBJ1-2; CDR3 DNA: TGCAGCGTTGAGACCGGGGGCTTCGGCTACACCTTC; CDR3 protein: CSVETGGFGYTF